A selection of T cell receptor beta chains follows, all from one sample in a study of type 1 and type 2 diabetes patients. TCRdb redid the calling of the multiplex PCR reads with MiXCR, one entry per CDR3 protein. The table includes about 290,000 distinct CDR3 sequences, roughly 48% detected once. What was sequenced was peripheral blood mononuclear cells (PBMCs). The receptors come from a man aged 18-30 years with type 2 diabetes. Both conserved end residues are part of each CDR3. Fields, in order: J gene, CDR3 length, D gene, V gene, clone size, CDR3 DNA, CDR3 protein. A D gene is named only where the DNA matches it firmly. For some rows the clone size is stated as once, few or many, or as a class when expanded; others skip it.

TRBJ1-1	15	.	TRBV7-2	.	TGTGCCAGCAGCTCCGCCGGGGGGCAGAACACTGAAGCTTTCTTT	CASSSAGGQNTEAFF
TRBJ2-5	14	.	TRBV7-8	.	TGTGCCAGCAGCCCTAGTAGTTATGAAAAGACCCAGTACTTC	CASSPSSYEKTQYF
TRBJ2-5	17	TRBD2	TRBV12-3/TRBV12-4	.	TGTGCCAGCAGTAACTCTGGCGGGGGAACGGCAAGGAAGACCCAGTACTTC	CASSNSGGGTARKTQYF
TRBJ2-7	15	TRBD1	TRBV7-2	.	TGTGCCAGTAGTACCTCAGGACAGGGGAACTACGAGCAGTACTTC	CASSTSGQGNYEQYF
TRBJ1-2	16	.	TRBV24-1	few	TGTGCCACCAGTGATTCCCGGGTGGGGCCTAACTATGGCTACACCTTC	CATSDSRVGPNYGYTF
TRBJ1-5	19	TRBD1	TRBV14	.	TGTGCCAGCAGCCAAGCCGGGACAGGGGTCCCTATTAGCAATCAGCCCCAGCATTTT	CASSQAGTGVPISNQPQHF
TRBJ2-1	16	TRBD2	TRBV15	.	TGTGCCACCAGCAGAGACTTTGGCGGGGGGTACAATGAGCAGTTCTTC	CATSRDFGGGYNEQFF
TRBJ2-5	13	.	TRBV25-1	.	TGTGCCAGTTCAGGGCTCACTACCTACGAGCAGCACTTC	CASSGLTTYEQHF
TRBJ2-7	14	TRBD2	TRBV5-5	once	TGTGCCAGCGCTAGGACTAGCGGGGTATTTGAGCAGTACTTC	CASARTSGVFEQYF
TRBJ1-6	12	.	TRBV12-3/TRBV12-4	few	TGTGCCAGCAGTTTTTCGGGTTCACCCCTCCACTTT	CASSFSGSPLHF
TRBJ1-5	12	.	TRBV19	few	TGTGCCAGTGGACTGCTTGATCAGCCCCAGCATTTT	CASGLLDQPQHF
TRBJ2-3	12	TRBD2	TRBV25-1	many	TGTGCCGCTAGCGGGGGGACAGATACGCAGTATTTT	CAASGGTDTQYF
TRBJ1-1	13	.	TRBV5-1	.	TGCGCCAGCAGCTTCATCTCTCACACTGAAGCTTTCTTT	CASSFISHTEAFF
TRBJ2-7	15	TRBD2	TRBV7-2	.	TGTGCCAGCAGTCCTCTAGCGGGGAGTAGGAACGAGCAGTACTTC	CASSPLAGSRNEQYF
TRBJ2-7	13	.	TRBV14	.	TGTGCCAGCAGATTGACAGGATCCTACGAGCAGCACTTC	CASRLTGSYEQHF
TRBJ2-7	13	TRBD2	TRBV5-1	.	TGTGCCAGCACCATAGCGGGAATGTACGAGCAGTACTTC	CASTIAGMYEQYF
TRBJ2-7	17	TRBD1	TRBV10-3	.	TGTGCCACTAGTTTTGGGGGACCGGGACAGGGGTCTCTCGAGCAGTACTTC	CATSFGGPGQGSLEQYF
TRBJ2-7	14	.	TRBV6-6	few	TGTGCCAGCAGACTCTCGGACGGAGGAGGCGAGCAGTACTTC	CASRLSDGGGEQYF
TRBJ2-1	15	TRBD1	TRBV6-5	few	TGTGCCAGCAGTTACCACGGACAGGGTGGTGATGAGCAGTTCTTC	CASSYHGQGGDEQFF
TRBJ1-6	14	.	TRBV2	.	TGTGCCAGCAGTTACCAGATTGATAATTCACCCCTCCACTTT	CASSYQIDNSPLHF
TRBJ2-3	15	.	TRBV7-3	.	TGTGCCAGCAGCCCGAATGTGGGGCCCACAGATACGCAGTATTTT	CASSPNVGPTDTQYF
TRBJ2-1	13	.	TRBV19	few	TGTGCCAGTAGTATAGATGACTACAATGAGCAGTTCTTC	CASSIDDYNEQFF
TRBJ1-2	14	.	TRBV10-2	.	TGCGCCAGCAGTGAGTCGCTCGGGGTGGATGGCTACACCTTC	CASSESLGVDGYTF
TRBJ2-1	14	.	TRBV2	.	TGTGCCAGCAGTGTTCGACCGGGTAGCGATGAGCAGTTCTTC	CASSVRPGSDEQFF
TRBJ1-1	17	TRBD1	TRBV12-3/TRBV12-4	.	TGTGCCAGCATTCAAACAGGGGGCTTCTTGATGGGCACTGAAGCTTTCTTT	CASIQTGGFLMGTEAFF
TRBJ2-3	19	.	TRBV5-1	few	TGCGCCAGCAGCTTGGCTCCCCAGCGGGTGACTACTAGCACAGATACGCAGTATTTT	CASSLAPQRVTTSTDTQYF
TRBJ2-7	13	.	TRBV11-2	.	TGTGCCAGCAGCCCTAATCAGGCCTACGAGCAGTACTTC	CASSPNQAYEQYF
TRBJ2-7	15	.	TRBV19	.	TGTGCCAGTAGCCCTGCCCGGGACCGTGACTACGAGCAGTACTTC	CASSPARDRDYEQYF
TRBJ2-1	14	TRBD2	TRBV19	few	TGTGCCAGTAGGGGACTAGTATCCTACAATGAGCAGTTCTTC	CASRGLVSYNEQFF
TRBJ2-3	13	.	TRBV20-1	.	TGCAGTGCACCGGGCCCTTACACAGATACGCAGTATTTT	CSAPGPYTDTQYF
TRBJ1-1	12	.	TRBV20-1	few	TGCAGTGCTATGGGGGTAAAAGCTGAAGCTTTCTTT	CSAMGVKAEAFF
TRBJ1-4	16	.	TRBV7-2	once	TGTGCCAGTAGTCAAAAGGCCCGGGGAATAAATGAAAAACTGTTTTTT	CASSQKARGINEKLFF
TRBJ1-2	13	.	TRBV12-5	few	TGTGCTAGTGGTTTGTCCTACAGCTATGGCTACACCTTC	CASGLSYSYGYTF
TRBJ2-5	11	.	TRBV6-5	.	TGTGCCAGCCAACAAACAGAGACCCAGTACTTC	CASQQTETQYF
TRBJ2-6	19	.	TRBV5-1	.	TGCGCCAGCAGTCACGGACTGGGACCAGCGAACCCTGGGGCCAACGTCCTGACTTTC	CASSHGLGPANPGANVLTF
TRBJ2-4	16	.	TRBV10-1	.	TGCGCCAGCAGTGAGTCATGGGGGAATAGCAAAAACATTCAGTACTTC	CASSESWGNSKNIQYF
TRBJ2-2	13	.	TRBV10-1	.	TGCGCCAGCAGTGGGCAGGTCACCGGGAAGCTGTTTTTT	CASSGQVTGKLFF
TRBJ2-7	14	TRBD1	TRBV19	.	TGTGCCAGTAGTGCGGGACAGGGCCTATTGGAGCGGTACTTC	CASSAGQGLLERYF
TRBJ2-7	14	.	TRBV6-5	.	TGTGCCAGCAGTTCTCCGGGACAACCGGACGAGCAGTACTTC	CASSSPGQPDEQYF
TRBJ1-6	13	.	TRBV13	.	TGTGCCAGCAGCTCGGGCATGGGATCACCCCTCCACTTT	CASSSGMGSPLHF
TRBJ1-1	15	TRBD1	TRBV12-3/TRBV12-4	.	TGTGCCAGCAGCCCGACCGGGACAGGGAACACTGAAGCTTTCTTT	CASSPTGTGNTEAFF
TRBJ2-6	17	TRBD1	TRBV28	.	TGTGCCAGCAGTTTAAACAGGGGGGTCACTGGGGCCAACGTCCTGACTTTC	CASSLNRGVTGANVLTF
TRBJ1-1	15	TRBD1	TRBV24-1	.	TGTGCCACCAGTGATTACAGGGGAATAAACACTGAAGCTTTCTTT	CATSDYRGINTEAFF
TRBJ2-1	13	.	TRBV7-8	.	TGTGCCAGCAGCTTAGTTGGGGAAGAGACCCAGTTCTTC	CASSLVGEETQFF
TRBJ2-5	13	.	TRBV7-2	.	TGTGCCAGCAGCGGTAGCGACCAAGAGACCCAGTACTTC	CASSGSDQETQYF
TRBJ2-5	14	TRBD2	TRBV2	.	TGTGCCAGCAGTGACAGACTAGCGGGGGAGACCCAGTACTTC	CASSDRLAGETQYF
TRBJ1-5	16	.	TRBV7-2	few	TGTGCCAGCAGCCCCTTGAGGGCGAGGAGCAATCAGCCCCAGCATTTT	CASSPLRARSNQPQHF
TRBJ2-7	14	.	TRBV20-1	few	TGCAGTGCTAGAGTCGGGAGCGGAGATTACGAGCAGTACTTC	CSARVGSGDYEQYF